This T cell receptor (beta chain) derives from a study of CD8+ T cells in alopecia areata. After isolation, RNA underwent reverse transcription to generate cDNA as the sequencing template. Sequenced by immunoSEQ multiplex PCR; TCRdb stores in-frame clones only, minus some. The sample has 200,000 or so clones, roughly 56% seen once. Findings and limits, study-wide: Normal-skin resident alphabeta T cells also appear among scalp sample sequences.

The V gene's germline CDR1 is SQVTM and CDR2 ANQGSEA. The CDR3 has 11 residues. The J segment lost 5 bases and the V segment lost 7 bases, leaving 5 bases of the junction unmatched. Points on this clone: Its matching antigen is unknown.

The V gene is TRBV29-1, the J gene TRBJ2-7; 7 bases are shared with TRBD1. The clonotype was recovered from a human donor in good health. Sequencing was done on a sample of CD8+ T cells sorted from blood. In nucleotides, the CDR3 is TGCAGCGCAGCGGACAGGAACGAGCAGTACTTC. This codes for CSAADRNEQYF.